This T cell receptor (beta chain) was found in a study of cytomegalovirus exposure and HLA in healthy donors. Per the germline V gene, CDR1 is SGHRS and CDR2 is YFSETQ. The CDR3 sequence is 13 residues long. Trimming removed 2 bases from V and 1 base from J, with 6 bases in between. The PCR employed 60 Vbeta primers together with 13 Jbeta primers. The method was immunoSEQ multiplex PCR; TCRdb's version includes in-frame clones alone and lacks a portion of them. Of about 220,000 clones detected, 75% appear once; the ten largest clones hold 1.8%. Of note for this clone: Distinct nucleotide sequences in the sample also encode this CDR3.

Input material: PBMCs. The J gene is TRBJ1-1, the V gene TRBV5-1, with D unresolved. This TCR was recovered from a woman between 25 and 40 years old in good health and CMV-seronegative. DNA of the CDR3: TGCGCCAGCAGCTTAGGAGGGAACACTGAAGCTTTCTTT. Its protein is CASSLGGNTEAFF.